The sample holds many counts of the clone carrying this T cell receptor beta chain. Library preparation (for TCRbeta) was performed with unique molecular identifiers. In TCRdb, the PCR reads were re-called with MiXCR into one record per CDR3 protein. The profile shows a few hundred thousand distinct CDR3 sequences, 7.5% to 10% of them singletons. These data belong to a study of T-cell reconstitution after alpha-beta-depleted transplantation in children. The CDR3 extends over 13 amino acids. Germline V CDR1 and CDR2: DFQATT, SNEGSKA (reference sequence). V lost 3 bases and J 1 base, leaving 10 bases between the germline ends.

The rearrangement links TRBV20-1 to TRBJ2-7, with unresolved D. The receptor's source is a human donor who donated a stem cell graft to a child with SCID. The source was PBMCs from the stem cell graft donor, collected from the stem cell graft. Written as DNA, the CDR3 is TGCAGTGCTAGGGACCAGGTTTCCTACGAGCAGTACTTC. It is translated as CSARDQVSYEQYF.